This T cell receptor beta chain comes out of a study of CD8 T cells in ankylosing spondylitis. Germline lookup yields CDR1 KGHDR and CDR2 SFDVKD. This CDR3 comprises 15 residues. Trimming removed 3 bases at V and 5 bases at J, with 14 bases between. This clonotype came up a few times. Its specificity is unknown. TCRdb processed the 5' RACE reads anew with MiXCR; each CDR3 protein has one entry. The data show about 150,000 distinct CDR3 sequences, around two fifths seen once. The study, taken as a whole, reports: Reactive arthritis synovial fluid and blood previously showed some of these motif variants. Ankylosing spondylitis blood seemed to carry a telltale TCR beta motif made of about 8 highly homologous variants.

Sequenced sample: synovial fluid, either unsorted or a sorted T cell fraction (not recorded which). The chain links TRBV24-1 to TRBJ2-3; D unclear. The sequence was obtained from a male donor with ankylosing spondylitis. CDR3 loop: CATSDTLSEVDTQYF. For the CDR3, the DNA is TGTGCCACCAGTGATACGCTGAGCGAAGTAGATACGCAGTATTTT.